A single sample gave rise to the 21 T cell receptor beta chains below, sequenced in a study of blood T cell repertoires in COVID-19. Here immunoSEQ multiplex PCR was the method, and the copy in TCRdb shows in-frame clones only, minus some. Among tens of thousands of clones listed, 75% to 90% were seen once. The source material was peripheral blood. Receptor source: a human donor with acute or convalescent COVID-19. The donor label of this sample is uncertain.

Written as DNA, the CDR3 is TGTGCCAGCTCCGACCGGGACAGTTTCAGCGCTGAAGCTTTCTTT. Its protein product is CASSDRDSFSAEAFF. The chain employs TRBV28 and TRBJ1-1, with 7 bases that match TRBD1. The germline V gene encodes CDR1 MDHEN and CDR2 SYDVKM. The V gene end was trimmed by 8 bases and the J gene end by 6 bases; junction bases not matched to a gene: 15. CDR3 length: 15 amino acids.

This sequence joins TRBV5-1 and TRBJ2-5, with D maybe TRBD2 (5 bases). Trimming shortened V by 0 bases and J by 5 bases, and 11 bases separated the two germline ends. From germline, CDR1 is SGHRS and CDR2 YFSETQ. This CDR3 comprises 14 residues. The DNA of the CDR3 is TGCGCCAGCAGCTTGGGCACGTCGGGGGAGACCCAGTACTTC. As protein: CASSLGTSGETQYF.

This clone was seen only once. This rearrangement joins TRBV27 to TRBJ2-1, with 12 bases identical to TRBD2. Trimming took 6 bases from V and 8 from J; bases not matched to a gene: 5. This CDR3 contains 14 residues. CDR1 is MNHEY and CDR2 is SMNVEV in the germline V gene (reference sequence). The CDR3 loop is CASRTSGSYHEQFF. Written as DNA, the CDR3 is TGTGCCAGCAGGACTAGCGGGAGTTATCATGAGCAGTTCTTC.

The V call is TRBV11-3, the J call TRBJ2-1; 8 bases fit TRBD2. Germline V gives CDR1 SGHNT, CDR2 YENEEA. The CDR3 spans 12 residues. The V gene end was trimmed by 10 bases and the J gene end by 8 bases; junction bases not matched to a gene: 7. CDR3: CATATGGDEQFF. The DNA for the CDR3 is TGTGCCACCGCGACGGGGGGGGATGAGCAGTTCTTC.

This CDR3 reads CATGPFPGGRDSPLHF. The DNA for the CDR3 is TGTGCCACCGGCCCGTTCCCGGGAGGCAGGGACTCACCCCTCCACTTT. V and J are TRBV24-1 and TRBJ1-6; TRBD1 might be the D (5 bases). The germline CDR1 and CDR2 sequences are KGHDR and SFDVKD. The V gene lost 9 bases and the J gene lost 10 bases, with 24 bases spanning the gap. The CDR3 loop spans 16 amino acids.

This chain uses TRBV28 with TRBJ2-2; D is uncertain. The V end lost 7 bases, the J end lost 5 bases, and 8 bases lay between the germline ends. Germline V lookup: CDR1 MDHEN, CDR2 SYDVKM. The CDR3 sequence is 12 residues long. CDR3 nucleotides: TGTGCCAGCACCCTGCGGACCGGGGAGCTGTTTTTT. It codes for CASTLRTGELFF.

The chain is built from TRBV28 and TRBJ1-5; weak D call: TRBD1 (6 bases). V was cut by 6 bases and J by 2 bases, with 14 bases left in between. This CDR3 spans 15 amino acids. CDR1 and CDR2 from the germline V gene are MDHEN and SYDVKM. CDR3 loop: CASSEQGMGNQPQHF. CDR3 DNA: TGTGCCAGCAGCGAACAGGGAATGGGCAATCAGCCCCAGCATTTT.

This chain joins TRBV28 and TRBJ1-1; TRBD1 might be the D (6 bases). This CDR3 comprises 15 residues. The V gene's germline CDR1 is MDHEN and CDR2 SYDVKM. The V end lost 4 bases, the J end lost 4 bases, and 16 bases lay between the germline ends. CDR3 nucleotide sequence: TGTGCCAGCAGTTCTACCGGGACACCGGTCACTGAAGCTTTCTTT. Its protein product is CASSSTGTPVTEAFF.

The chain couples TRBV10-3 to TRBJ2-3, with 14 bases lining up with TRBD2. The germline V gene encodes CDR1 ENHRY and CDR2 SYGVKD. The CDR3 covers 16 residues. The V and J ends lost 3 bases and 6 bases, in that order; junction bases with no gene match: 5. In DNA, the CDR3 is TGTGCCATCAGTGATGAGACTAGCGGGAGGGGTGATACGCAGTATTTT. As protein: CAISDETSGRGDTQYF.

This clone has a single count. The rearrangement joins TRBV7-2 to TRBJ2-3; D possibly corresponds to TRBD2 (6 bases). The CDR3 contains 14 residues. V was cut by 3 bases and J by 4 bases, with 11 bases left in between. Germline V lookup: CDR1 SGHTA, CDR2 FQGNSA. The CDR3 DNA is TGTGCCAGCAGCTTCGACTGGGGGGCAGATACGCAGTATTTT. Its protein product is CASSFDWGADTQYF.

A few counts support this clone. CDR3 bases: TGTGCCAGTGAGGGGACAGGGGAGGCCGGGGAGCTGTTTTTT. Residues: CASEGTGEAGELFF. V and J are TRBV19 and TRBJ2-2, with 10 bases identical to TRBD1. Per germline, CDR1 LNHDA and CDR2 SQIVND (reference sequence). Unmatched junction bases numbered 6, after V lost 8 bases and J lost 6 bases. CDR3 size: 14 residues. The entire variable domain, with the rest obtained from reference TRBV19 and TRBJ2-2, is as follows: DGGITQSPKYLFRKEGQNVTLSCEQNLNHDAMYWYRQDPGQGLRLIYYSQIVNDFQKGDIAEGYSVSREKKESFPLTVTSAQKNPTAFYLCASEGTGEAGELFFGEGSRLTVL.

CDR3 DNA: TGTGCCAGCAGCTTAAAAGGACAGGGCACAGATACGCAGTATTTT. It is translated as CASSLKGQGTDTQYF. This chain links TRBV5-4 with TRBJ2-3; 7 bases match TRBD1. Trimming at V came to 2 bases and at J to 1 base, leaving 4 bases not matched to a gene. Germline CDR1 reads SGHNT; CDR2 reads YYREEE (reference sequence). This CDR3 is built from 15 residues.

Of note for this clone: The same CDR3 is also encoded by other DNA sequences in this sample. The J gene is TRBJ1-2, the V gene TRBV5-1; possibly TRBD1 for D (5 bases). CDR3 length: 14 residues. V gave up 5 bases and J gave up 8 bases, with 19 bases separating them. The germline V gene has CDR1 SGHRS and CDR2 YFSETQ. Here the CDR3 DNA reads TGCGCCAGCAGACGGACCGGGGCGGAGGGGGGCTACACCTTC. Its protein is CASRRTGAEGGYTF.

The chain employs TRBV5-4 and TRBJ1-1; TRBD1 matches 8 bases. V was clipped by 7 bases and J by 4 bases; unmatched bases: 9. Looked up from germline, CDR1 is SGHNT and CDR2 is YYREEE (reference sequence). The CDR3 covers 14 residues. This CDR3 is CASSDREVSTEAFF. DNA of the CDR3: TGTGCCAGCTCGGACAGGGAGGTGAGCACTGAAGCTTTCTTT.

The V and J genes are TRBV10-3 and TRBJ1-4; TRBD1 might be the D (5 bases). Between the trimmed V and J ends, which lost 3 bases and 0 bases, there was a span of 11 bases. The CDR3 covers 16 residues. Germline lookup yields CDR1 ENHRY and CDR2 SYGVKD. CDR3 in amino acids: CAISDISGATNEKLFF. The DNA of the CDR3 is TGTGCCATCAGTGATATTTCGGGGGCAACTAATGAAAAACTGTTTTTT.

The CDR3 nucleotides read TGTGCCAGCAGTGACCCGAGAGGAAACAATGAGCAGTTCTTC. As protein: CASSDPRGNNEQFF. The chain recombines TRBV6-1 with TRBJ2-1; D is ambiguous. V gave up 3 bases and J gave up 5 bases, with 11 bases separating them. Germline-derived CDR1 and CDR2 are MNHNS and SASEGT. The CDR3 is made up of 14 amino acids.

The CDR3 DNA sequence: TGTGCCAGCAGTCTCGCTAGGGAGCAGTTCTTC. It translates to CASSLAREQFF. This chain links TRBV5-4 with TRBJ2-1; D uncertain. The CDR3 totals 11 residues. Per germline, CDR1 SGHNT and CDR2 YYREEE (reference sequence). V dropped 5 bases and J dropped 10 bases, with 10 bases sitting between them.

V usage is TRBV3-1 (or the pseudogene TRBV3-2) and J usage is TRBJ1-1, with D hard to call. V gave up 2 bases and J gave up 3 bases, with 7 bases separating them. This CDR3 comprises 13 residues. CDR1 LGHDT and CDR2 YNNKEL come from the germline V gene (reference sequence). The CDR3 reads CASSQQRDTEAFF. CDR3 in DNA: TGTGCCAGCAGCCAACAGAGGGACACTGAAGCTTTCTTT.

The rearrangement links TRBV5-4 to TRBJ2-7, with D perhaps matching TRBD2 (6 bases). Trimming removed 3 bases from V and 5 bases from J, with 24 bases in between. CDR1 and CDR2 from the germline V gene are SGHNT and YYREEE (reference sequence). This CDR3 has 17 residues. This chain's CDR3 is CASSSRGLGGPSHEQYF. CDR3 bases: TGTGCCAGCAGCTCCCGCGGGTTAGGAGGGCCATCCCACGAGCAGTACTTC. Complete variable domain (other parts from reference TRBV5-4 and TRBJ2-7): ETGVTQSPTHLIKTRGQQVTLRCSSQSGHNTVSWYQQALGQGPQFIFQYYREEENGRGNFPPRFSGLQFPNYSSELNVNALELDDSALYLCASSSRGLGGPSHEQYFGPGTRLTVT.

This clone was observed once. The gene calls are TRBV11-2 and TRBJ1-6, with 7 bases identical to TRBD1. The CDR3 loop spans 16 amino acids. Germline loops: CDR1 SGHAT, CDR2 FQNNGV. J gave up 1 base and V 5 bases, and 5 bases lay outside the gene matches. In DNA form, the CDR3 reads TGTGCCAGCAGCCCTCCGGGACAGTCCTATAATTCACCCCTCCACTTT. It encodes CASSPPGQSYNSPLHF.

The chain recombines TRBV18 with TRBJ2-5; the D gene is possibly TRBD2 (6 bases). V was trimmed by 3 bases and J by 5 bases, leaving 25 bases between them. Germline assignment: CDR1 KGHSH and CDR2 LQKENI. This CDR3 has 18 amino acids. The DNA for the CDR3 is TGTGCCAGCTCACCCCTACCCCCCGGGGGTGGGGATCAGGAGACCCAGTACTTC. Translated, it gives CASSPLPPGGGDQETQYF.